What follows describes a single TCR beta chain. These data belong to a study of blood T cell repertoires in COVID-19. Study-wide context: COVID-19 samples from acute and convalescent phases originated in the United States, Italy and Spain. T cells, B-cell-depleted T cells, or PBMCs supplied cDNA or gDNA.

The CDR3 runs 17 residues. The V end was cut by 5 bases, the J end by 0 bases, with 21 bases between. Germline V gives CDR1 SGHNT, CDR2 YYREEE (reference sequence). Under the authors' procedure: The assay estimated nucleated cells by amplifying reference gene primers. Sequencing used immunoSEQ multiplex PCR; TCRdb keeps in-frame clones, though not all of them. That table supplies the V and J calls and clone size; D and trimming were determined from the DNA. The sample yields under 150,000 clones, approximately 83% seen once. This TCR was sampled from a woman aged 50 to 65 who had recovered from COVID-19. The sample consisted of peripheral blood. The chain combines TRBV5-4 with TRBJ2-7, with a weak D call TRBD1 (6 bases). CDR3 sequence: CASSRSGAYSSSYEQYF. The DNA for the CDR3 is TGTGCCAGCAGTCGGTCAGGGGCTTACTCCAGCTCCTACGAGCAGTACTTC.